The 20 T cell receptor beta chains below come from one sample, sequenced in a study of T cell clonotyping in hematopoietic cell transplantation. Sequencing was performed with immunoSEQ multiplex PCR; in TCRdb, only in-frame clones are kept and a portion is missing. The sample has approximately 15,000 clones, about 85% seen once; the top ten hold 4% to 5%. The sequenced sample was PBMCs, obtained 100 days after allogeneic stem cell transplant. These receptor sequences come from a male patient between 60 and 69 years old who had an allogeneic stem cell transplant from a related donor, so the T cells may come from the graft donor. Some clones in this sample may be carry-over from other donors' samples.

The genes are TRBV29-1 and TRBJ2-7; 8 bases are a match to TRBD1. Germline-derived CDR1 and CDR2 are SQVTM and ANQGSEA. This CDR3 region has 14 residues. V shed 4 bases, J shed 4 bases, and the junction held 9 bases outside the gene matches. Written as DNA, the CDR3 is TGCAGCGTTGCCTCGACAGGGGCTGGATACGAGCAGTACTTC. Its protein is CSVASTGAGYEQYF.

V usage is TRBV5-4 and J usage is TRBJ2-3; 13 bases map to TRBD2. The CDR3 extends over 15 amino acids. V gave up 3 bases and J gave up 5 bases; unmatched junction bases: 3. CDR1 is SGHNT and CDR2 is YYREEE in the germline V gene (reference sequence). CDR3 bases: TGTGCCAGCAGCTACCGGACTAGCGGGGGAGATACGCAGTATTTT. Protein sequence: CASSYRTSGGDTQYF. The whole variable domain, remainder taken from reference TRBV5-4 and TRBJ2-3, is ETGVTQSPTHLIKTRGQQVTLRCSSQSGHNTVSWYQQALGQGPQFIFQYYREEENGRGNFPPRFSGLQFPNYSSELNVNALELDDSALYLCASSYRTSGGDTQYFGPGTRLTVL.

The rearrangement joins TRBV6-5 to TRBJ2-7, with D possibly matching TRBD1 (5 bases). Trimming left V 0 bases short and J 3 bases short, with 6 bases between. CDR3 size: 13 residues. Germline V gene sequence: CDR1 MNHEY, CDR2 SVGAGI. The CDR3 sequence: CASSYSRGYEQYF. The CDR3 DNA follows: TGTGCCAGCAGTTACTCAAGGGGCTACGAGCAGTACTTC.

The chain has TRBV7-2 and TRBJ1-3; maybe TRBD1 (5 bases). With 5 bases removed from V and 2 bases from J, the gap between germline ends came to 16 bases. Germline CDR1 SGHTA, CDR2 FQGNSA. The CDR3 extends over 16 amino acids. The DNA for the CDR3 is TGTGCCAGCAGCGACGTCGGGACGCAACCTGGAAACACCATATATTTT. Its translation: CASSDVGTQPGNTIYF.

The V and J genes are TRBV9 and TRBJ2-7; no clear D gene. This CDR3 has 15 amino acids. The V gene lost 0 bases and the J gene lost 3 bases, with 13 bases spanning the gap. Germline values: CDR1 SGDLS, CDR2 YYNGEE. The CDR3 DNA reads TGTGCCAGCAGCGTAGGGGGATTAATCGGCTACGAGCAGTACTTC. Translating gives CASSVGGLIGYEQYF. The full variable domain, its missing parts supplied by reference TRBV9 and TRBJ2-7, is DSGVTQTPKHLITATGQRVTLRCSPRSGDLSVYWYQQSLDQGLQFLIQYYNGEERAKGNILERFSAQQFPDLHSELNLSSLELGDSALYFCASSVGGLIGYEQYFGPGTRLTVT.

This clone occurred once. The chain recombines TRBV9 with TRBJ1-1; no reliable D call. The CDR3 extends over 15 amino acids. V was cut by 4 bases and J by 4 bases, with 17 bases left in between. The V gene's germline CDR1 is SGDLS and CDR2 YYNGEE. CDR3 sequence (DNA): TGTGCCAGCAGCCCTTTATCGGGCAGAATCACTGAAGCTTTCTTT. This codes for CASSPLSGRITEAFF.

This chain joins TRBV6-1 and TRBJ1-2; D perhaps matches TRBD1 (5 bases). V lost 3 bases and J lost 8, with 7 bases in between. The CDR3 has 11 amino acids. CDR1 and CDR2 from the germline V gene are MNHNS and SASEGT. The CDR3 DNA reads TGTGCCAGCAGTGAGACAGTCGGCTACACCTTC. Translated, it gives CASSETVGYTF.

The chain joins TRBV10-3 to TRBJ2-5; possibly TRBD2 for D (5 bases). CDR1 is ENHRY, CDR2 SYGVKD, per germline. V was shortened by 6 bases and J by 5 bases, with 13 bases between the two germline ends. This CDR3 contains 13 residues. The CDR3 bases are TGTGCCATCAGCGTCCAGCCGGGGGAGACCCAGTACTTC. It encodes CAISVQPGETQYF.

V usage is TRBV28 and J usage is TRBJ2-6; no reliable D call. Germline V gene lookup returns CDR1 MDHEN and CDR2 SYDVKM. Trimming cost V 1 base and J 0 bases, with 13 bases left between them. The CDR3 totals 18 residues. CDR3 amino acids: CASSLSDSPLSGANVLTF. The CDR3 DNA is TGTGCCAGCAGTTTATCCGATTCCCCCCTCTCTGGGGCCAACGTCCTGACTTTC.

The chain couples TRBV27 to TRBJ2-3; D is perhaps TRBD1 or TRBD2 (6 bases each). V lost 6 bases to trimming and J lost 0 bases, with 22 bases between them. The CDR3 is 18 residues long. Germline-derived CDR1 and CDR2 are MNHEY and SMNVEV (reference sequence). CDR3 residues: CASRPTGVGQTSTDTQYF. The CDR3 DNA reads as TGTGCCAGCAGACCTACGGGGGTCGGACAGACTAGCACAGATACGCAGTATTTT.

The chain carries TRBV15 and TRBJ2-7, with D perhaps TRBD2 (6 bases). This CDR3 region has 15 residues. V lost 1 base to trimming and J lost 0 bases, with 10 bases between them. CDR1 and CDR2 (germline): LNHNV, YYDKDF (reference sequence). The CDR3 sequence is CATSRGGESSYEQYF. The CDR3 DNA follows: TGTGCCACCAGCAGAGGCGGGGAGAGCTCCTACGAGCAGTACTTC.

This chain uses TRBV4-2 with TRBJ2-7; 7 nucleotides agree with TRBD2. After removal of 4 bases from V and 3 bases from J, the junction contained 12 bases not matched to a gene. Germline CDR1 and CDR2: LGHNA and YNFKEQ. CDR3 length equals 16 residues. The CDR3 loop is CASSPTSSGSNYEQYF. The CDR3 DNA sequence: TGTGCCAGCAGCCCAACATCTAGCGGTTCGAACTACGAGCAGTACTTC.

This clone was detected only once. This chain links TRBV11-3 with TRBJ2-1, with D possibly being TRBD2 (5 bases). Germline CDR1 and CDR2: SGHNT and YENEEA. CDR3 length: 13 residues. Trimming took 5 bases from V and 7 from J, leaving 12 bases between them. The CDR3 DNA sequence: TGTGCCAGCAGCCGAGGGTCGGAGAATGAGCAGTTCTTC. This encodes CASSRGSENEQFF.

Comment on this clone: A read error may produce the germline difference seen at one junction end. The chain couples TRBV27 to TRBJ1-1; D remains unclear. Germline V gene data show CDR1 as MNHEY and CDR2 as SMNVEV (reference sequence). The CDR3 is made up of 14 amino acids. CDR3: CASSLPPPNTGAFF. The CDR3 DNA sequence: TGTGCCAGCAGCCTCCCACCCCCGAACACTGGAGCTTTCTTT.

The chain links TRBV27 to TRBJ1-2; TRBD1 might be the D (5 bases). Trimming took off 5 bases at V and 7 bases at J, with 11 bases between the two ends. Germline lookup yields CDR1 MNHEY and CDR2 SMNVEV (reference sequence). The CDR3 length is 12 residues. CDR3 DNA: TGTGCCAGCAGTCAATACCAGGGTGGCTACACCTTC. This sequence encodes CASSQYQGGYTF.

A remark on this clone: The junction shows a germline mismatch at one end, possibly a read error. The gene calls are TRBV7-3 and TRBJ2-3; 8 bases fit TRBD1. Germline V gives CDR1 SGHTA, CDR2 FQGTGA. This CDR3 is 13 amino acids long. CDR3 protein: CASTLDRGDTQYF. CDR3 nucleotide sequence: TGTGCCAGCACCTTAGACAGGGGAGATACGCAGTATTTT.

This clone was counted once. The CDR3 loop is CASSQGLAVAKETQYF. The CDR3, as DNA: TGTGCCAGCAGCCAAGGACTAGCGGTAGCTAAAGAGACCCAGTACTTC. V gene TRBV4-2 combines with J gene TRBJ2-5; 9 bases line up with TRBD2. J was trimmed by 3 bases and V by 1 base; bases with no gene match: 6. There are 16 residues in the CDR3. Germline V lookup: CDR1 LGHNA, CDR2 YNFKEQ.

V gene TRBV28 combines with J gene TRBJ1-4, with TRBD1 as a possible D gene (6 bases). V lost 3 bases and J 0 bases, leaving 11 bases between the germline ends. Germline V gene sequence: CDR1 MDHEN, CDR2 SYDVKM. The CDR3 consists of 16 residues. The CDR3 is CASSFAGAATNEKLFF. The CDR3 DNA reads TGTGCCAGCAGTTTTGCAGGGGCGGCAACTAATGAAAAACTGTTTTTT.

The chain uses TRBV30 and TRBJ2-3, with 8 bases identical to TRBD2. Germline V CDR1 and CDR2: GTSNPN, SVGIG (reference sequence). The CDR3 length is 13 residues. V lost 0 bases and J lost 11; bases outside the gene matches: 7. CDR3 in amino acids: CAWSVGGGQVQYF. The CDR3 region has the DNA TGTGCCTGGAGTGTAGGCGGGGGGCAGGTGCAGTATTTT.

The rearrangement uses TRBV19 and TRBJ1-6; tentatively, D is TRBD1 (5 bases). V lost 2 bases and J 4 bases, leaving 15 bases between the germline ends. The CDR3 extends over 17 amino acids. From germline, CDR1 is LNHDA and CDR2 SQIVND (reference sequence). As DNA, the CDR3 is TGTGCCAGTAGTATATTCGGGACCCAAGGTTATAATTCACCCCTCCACTTT. This encodes CASSIFGTQGYNSPLHF.